These 8 T cell receptor beta chains came from one sample sequenced in a study of T cell repertoires in cytomegalovirus infection. No cognate antigen is known for these TCRs. TCRdb reprocessed the reads with MiXCR, giving one entry per CDR3 protein. The sample records tens of thousands of distinct CDR3 sequences, more than 25% being singletons. The sequencing here drew on CD8+ T cells from cultured PBMCs, taken from culture after CMV antigen stimulation. These receptors were collected from a human donor in good health (CMV status not recorded). Some clones in this sample may be carry-over from other donors' samples.

This chain uses TRBV5-1 with TRBJ2-2; no firm D call. V lost 0 bases, J lost 2 bases, and 8 bases lay in between. The CDR3 sequence is 15 residues long. CDR1 and CDR2 (germline): SGHRS, YFSETQ. In nucleotides, the CDR3 is TGCGCCAGCAGCTTGGACGGATTCAACACCGGGGAGCTGTTTTTT. Protein sequence: CASSLDGFNTGELFF.

This clonotype was recorded a few times. This chain's CDR3 is CASSLGAYNEQFF. The CDR3 bases are TGTGCCAGCAGTTTGGGGGCATACAATGAGCAGTTCTTC. The chain has TRBV12-3 or TRBV12-4 and TRBJ2-1, with D maybe TRBD1 (6 bases). This CDR3 region has 13 residues. Trimming stripped 3 bases from V and 4 bases from J, with 7 bases between.

This clonotype was observed many times. DNA for the CDR3: TGTGCCAGCAGCTTACCCGGATCTGGGGCCAACGTCCTGACTTTC. It codes for CASSLPGSGANVLTF. This chain connects TRBV7-9 to TRBJ2-6, with D hard to call. There are 15 residues in the CDR3. The germline V gene encodes CDR1 SEHNR and CDR2 FQNEAQ (reference sequence). V dropped 2 bases and J dropped 1 base, with 6 bases sitting between them.

This rearrangement joins TRBV27 to TRBJ2-2; possible D gene TRBD2, 5 bases. V lost 3 bases, J lost 9 bases, and 11 bases lay in between. The V gene's germline CDR1 is MNHEY and CDR2 SMNVEV (reference sequence). The CDR3 spans 13 residues. The CDR3 region is CASSLVGRRELFF. CDR3 in DNA: TGTGCCAGCAGTTTGGTGGGGAGAAGGGAGCTGTTTTTT.

This clonotype was detected a few times. The V call is TRBV6-2 or TRBV6-3, the J call TRBJ2-3; tentative D call: TRBD2 (6 bases). V lost 1 base and J 4 bases, leaving 15 bases between the germline ends. CDR3 size: 16 residues. Per germline, CDR1 MNHEY and CDR2 SVGEGT. CDR3 nucleotide sequence: TGTGCCAGCAGTTACTTATCGGGGCGGGGAGCAGATACGCAGTATTTT. It translates to CASSYLSGRGADTQYF.

This clonotype was seen only a few times. V and J are TRBV12-3 or TRBV12-4 and TRBJ1-2, with D possibly matching TRBD1 (5 bases). The CDR3 runs 12 residues. V was clipped by 7 bases and J by 7 bases, with 13 bases between them. The CDR3 nucleotides read TGTGCCAGCACAGAGGGGTTGCGTGGCTACACCTTC. This gives the protein CASTEGLRGYTF.

This clonotype has just a few counts. The rearrangement links TRBV11-3 to TRBJ2-3; D gene ambiguous. The V gene's germline CDR1 is SGHNT and CDR2 YENEEA. Trimming cost V 6 bases and J 4 bases, with 20 bases left between them. This CDR3 has 16 amino acids. CDR3 nucleotides: TGTGCCAGCAGTCTAGTTCTCGACCAGGTAGCAGATACGCAGTATTTT. It translates to CASSLVLDQVADTQYF.

This clonotype has just one count. The chain links TRBV27 to TRBJ2-2; D gene uncertain. CDR1 and CDR2 from the germline V gene are MNHEY and SMNVEV (reference sequence). The V end was cut by 5 bases, the J end by 3 bases, with 7 bases between. The CDR3 covers 13 residues. DNA for the CDR3: TGTGCCAGCAGTCACCTTGACACCGGGGAGCTGTTTTTT. It codes for CASSHLDTGELFF.